These 18 T cell receptor beta chains originate from one sample sequenced in a study of cytomegalovirus exposure and HLA in healthy donors. The PCR employed 60 Vbeta primers together with 13 Jbeta primers. Assay used: immunoSEQ multiplex PCR; TCRdb lists only in-frame clones, some missing. There are approximately 140,000 clones in the sample; 75% to 85% occur only once, and more than 3% lies in the top ten. Sequenced material: PBMCs. The receptors were sampled from a female donor in good health and CMV-seronegative.

This clone was seen just once. The V and J genes are TRBV19 and TRBJ1-2, with D possibly TRBD1 on 6 matching bases. Trimming removed 2 bases from V and 9 bases from J, with 13 bases in between. The CDR3 sequence is 13 residues long. CDR1 LNHDA and CDR2 SQIVND come from the germline V gene (reference sequence). CDR3 loop: CASSISGTLSYTF. DNA for the CDR3: TGTGCCAGTAGTATATCCGGGACATTGAGCTACACCTTC.

J is TRBJ1-6 and V is TRBV10-1; possibly TRBD1 for D (5 bases). CDR1 WNHNN and CDR2 SYGVQD come from the germline V gene (reference sequence). CDR3 length: 15 amino acids. Trimming left V 6 bases short and J 8 bases short, with 17 bases between. CDR3 nucleotide sequence: TGCGCCAGCAGCGTGGGGCAGGCGCCGCATTCACCCCTCCACTTT. It yields the protein CASSVGQAPHSPLHF.

The CDR3 nucleotides are TGTGCCAGCAGCATCTACGCGCAAGAGACCCAGTACTTC. It is translated as CASSIYAQETQYF. The rearrangement joins TRBV7-3 to TRBJ2-5, with D unresolved. CDR3 length equals 13 residues. V was cut by 5 bases and J by 2 bases, with 9 bases left in between. Germline V gene data show CDR1 as SGHTA and CDR2 as FQGTGA.

This clone occurred once. This chain links TRBV7-2 with TRBJ1-2; 7 bases agree with TRBD1. CDR3 length: 15 residues. The trim removed 2 bases at V and 5 bases at J, leaving 8 bases unmatched. Per the germline V gene, CDR1 is SGHTA and CDR2 is FQGNSA. CDR3 loop: CASSLRGSRGYGYTF. The CDR3 nucleotides are TGTGCCAGCAGCTTAAGGGGGTCCAGGGGGTATGGCTACACCTTC.

This chain joins TRBV29-1 and TRBJ1-1; 8 bases line up with TRBD1. This CDR3 comprises 15 residues. Per the germline V gene, CDR1 is SQVTM and CDR2 is ANQGSEA. V shed 3 bases and J 7 bases; nucleotides not matched to a gene: 13. The chain's CDR3 is CSVESPTGGVGEAFF. CDR3 sequence (DNA): TGCAGCGTTGAGTCCCCAACAGGGGGAGTTGGTGAAGCTTTCTTT.

This rearrangement joins TRBV10-3 to TRBJ2-7; D may be TRBD1 (5 bases). Per the germline V gene, CDR1 is ENHRY and CDR2 is SYGVKD. CDR3 length equals 14 residues. The V gene lost 3 bases and the J gene lost 2 bases, with 11 bases spanning the gap. The CDR3 nucleotides are TGTGCCATCAGTGAATCGCAGGGCCCCTACGAGCAGTACTTC. Translating it yields CAISESQGPYEQYF.

This clone showed up just a few times. This chain uses TRBV6-5 with TRBJ2-1; a weak D match, TRBD1 (6 bases). Germline V gene sequence: CDR1 MNHEY, CDR2 SVGAGI. The CDR3 runs 12 residues. CDR3 region: CAAGVSYNEQFF. CDR3 bases: TGTGCAGCAGGGGTCTCCTACAATGAGCAGTTCTTC.

The chain couples TRBV5-1 to TRBJ2-7; tentatively, D is TRBD2 (5 bases). The CDR3 runs 13 residues. The V end was cut by 4 bases, the J end by 6 bases, with 14 bases between. Germline V CDR1 and CDR2: SGHRS, YFSETQ. The CDR3 sequence is CASSRGIPGEQYF. Written as DNA, the CDR3 is TGCGCCAGCAGCCGAGGGATACCGGGCGAGCAGTACTTC. Combining the CDR3 with reference TRBV5-1 and TRBJ2-7 gives the whole variable domain KAGVTQTPRYLIKTRGQQVTLSCSPISGHRSVSWYQQTPGQGLQFLFEYFSETQRNKGNFPGRFSGRQFSNSRSEMNVSTLELGDSALYLCASSRGIPGEQYFGPGTRLTVT.

The chain recombines TRBV28 with TRBJ2-5; 8 positions agree with TRBD1. The CDR3 runs to 15 residues. The germline CDR1 and CDR2 sequences are MDHEN and SYDVKM. V shed 7 bases, J shed 2 bases, and the junction held 9 bases outside the gene matches. CDR3 residues: CASKHRGSFQETQYF. The DNA of the CDR3 is TGTGCCAGCAAGCACAGGGGGAGCTTTCAAGAGACCCAGTACTTC.

The rearrangement joins TRBV19 to TRBJ2-1, with D maybe TRBD2 (6 bases). Germline loops: CDR1 LNHDA, CDR2 SQIVND (reference sequence). This CDR3 contains 14 residues. V was shortened by 11 bases and J by 9 bases, with 23 bases between the two germline ends. The CDR3: CAAGGASTGIEQFF. Written as DNA, the CDR3 is TGTGCCGCAGGAGGGGCATCAACCGGGATTGAGCAGTTCTTC.

The chain joins TRBV5-1 to TRBJ2-1; D unclear. In germline, CDR1 is SGHRS, CDR2 YFSETQ. Trimming cost V 4 bases and J 6 bases, with 11 bases left between them. CDR3 size: 13 residues. The CDR3 region has the DNA TGCGCCAGCAGCCAAAGAGGCGGCAATGAGCAGTTCTTC. Its translation: CASSQRGGNEQFF. The complete variable domain, with remaining parts taken from reference TRBV5-1 and TRBJ2-1, reads KAGVTQTPRYLIKTRGQQVTLSCSPISGHRSVSWYQQTPGQGLQFLFEYFSETQRNKGNFPGRFSGRQFSNSRSEMNVSTLELGDSALYLCASSQRGGNEQFFGPGTRLTVL.

This clone was observed a handful of times. The chain couples TRBV5-1 to TRBJ1-1, with D unresolved. This CDR3 is 13 amino acids long. CDR1 and CDR2 (germline): SGHRS, YFSETQ. Trimming shortened V by 0 bases and J by 0 bases, and 3 bases separated the two germline ends. CDR3 DNA: TGCGCCAGCAGCTTGGCCTTGAACACTGAAGCTTTCTTT. Protein: CASSLALNTEAFF.

About this clone itself: This same CDR3 is encoded by further DNA sequences in the sample. The gene calls are TRBV9 and TRBJ2-5; D gene ambiguous. CDR3 size: 14 residues. Germline values: CDR1 SGDLS, CDR2 YYNGEE. With 0 bases removed from V and 5 bases from J, the gap between germline ends came to 11 bases. CDR3 DNA sequence: TGTGCCAGCAGCGTAGCCGTGGCCGGGGAGACCCAGTACTTC. Its protein is CASSVAVAGETQYF.

A remark on this clone: The identical CDR3 is also encoded by other nucleotide sequences in the sample. The chain links TRBV9 to TRBJ2-1; TRBD2 agrees at 7 bases. This CDR3 region has 15 residues. CDR1 is SGDLS and CDR2 is YYNGEE in the germline V gene. V lost 1 base to trimming and J lost 0 bases; unmatched junction nucleotides: 1. CDR3 loop: CASSVSGNSYNEQFF. The CDR3 DNA follows: TGTGCCAGCAGCGTAAGCGGGAACTCCTACAATGAGCAGTTCTTC.

This chain connects TRBV6-1 to TRBJ2-7, with D perhaps matching TRBD2 (6 bases). Trimming removed 3 bases from V and 6 bases from J, with 18 bases in between. This CDR3 has 15 amino acids. Germline V gene sequence: CDR1 MNHNS, CDR2 SASEGT. The CDR3 DNA follows: TGTGCCAGCAGTGATTCCGGGACTTCGCGGGGCGAGCAGTACTTC. Encoded protein: CASSDSGTSRGEQYF.

The table lists this clone with many counts. At one end, the junction sequence differs from germline, possibly due to a read error. The chain has TRBV5-1 and TRBJ1-5; 7 positions agree with TRBD1. From germline, CDR1 is SGHRS and CDR2 YFSETQ. The CDR3 is 15 amino acids. CDR3 nucleotide sequence: TGCGCCAGCAGTTTGGAAGGGACAGCGAGTCAGCCCCAGCATTTT. This translates into CASSLEGTASQPQHF.

The chain carries TRBV7-2 and TRBJ2-3, with 9 bases that match TRBD2. Germline V lookup: CDR1 SGHTA, CDR2 FQGNSA. The V and J ends lost 2 bases and 0 bases, in that order; junction bases with no gene match: 6. The CDR3 is made up of 17 amino acids. The CDR3 reads CASSLRGLAGSTDTQYF. For the CDR3, the DNA is TGTGCCAGCAGCTTACGGGGGCTAGCGGGAAGCACAGATACGCAGTATTTT.

The chain couples TRBV30 to TRBJ1-1; the D is unclear. Germline V lookup: CDR1 GTSNPN, CDR2 SVGIG (reference sequence). The length of the CDR3 is 13 residues. The ends were cut back, 3 bases at V and 3 bases at J, with 11 bases in the middle. CDR3 region: CAWSLTVDTEAFF. The CDR3 DNA sequence: TGTGCCTGGAGCCTTACAGTGGACACTGAAGCTTTCTTT.